This T cell receptor (beta chain) was profiled in a study of cytomegalovirus exposure and HLA in healthy donors (dated 2017 in TCRdb). About the investigation overall: An earlier analysis of some 550 of the donors reported about 250 Gb of sequence data and approximately 110 million unique TCR beta sequences from about 179 million T cells. Across 300 to 500 genotyped donors of the cohort, an average of roughly 250,000 unique TCR beta nucleotide sequences per donor were sequenced, and roughly 20% of those sequences were non-productive. Because of strong linkage in the cohort, roughly five DR-DQ haplotypes were treated as single units for association and clustering. To predict cytomegalovirus infection status, the study combined high-throughput TCR immunosequencing, statistical association of individual TCRs with disease status, and machine learning. In a later analysis, previously published TCR beta repertoires from more than 500 donors were re-analyzed and high-resolution HLA genotyping was added so that TCR occurrence patterns could be studied. An early release covering roughly 600 HLA-typed donors comprised about 320 gigabases of sequencing data and some 79 million unique TCR sequences. Typing coverage varied by locus: about 620-630 donors for A, B, C, DRB1 and DQB1; more than 500 for DQA1; 600 to 610 for DPA1; roughly 450 for DPB1. In a later genetic analysis, genome-wide SNP genotypes for about 55% of the roughly 700 donors were used, and that subset was treated as a discovery cohort. The study aimed to test whether cataloging public T cell receptors could reveal signatures of past pathogen exposure. HLA typing included class I and class II loci at four-digit resolution. Of the roughly 400 genotyped donors, roughly 80% were placed in the genetic ancestry cluster associated with self-reported Caucasian donors. In an earlier analysis of 550 to 700 of the donors, high-throughput TCR beta sequencing was used to judge whether each TCR beta V gene segment behaved as functional or pseudogenic. Using immunosequencing, the study profiled T cell repertoires from approximately 700 subjects and related those repertoires to cytomegalovirus serostatus. Besides the first cohort of 500 to 700 subjects, a separate validation cohort made up of 120 different subjects was used. All discovery cohort repertoires had been generated on a single sequencing platform. Rather than drawing on any new phenotypic data, the later analysis identified candidate immune exposures from TCR beta sequences and the way those sequences occurred across donors. Donor age, sex, ethnicity and CMV serostatus were compiled together with the repertoire data. Beyond this particular receptor, the publication reports: Strong co-occurrence of HLA alleles, especially DR and DQ, made assigning TCR associations to individual alleles difficult. Cytomegalovirus status was reported to be diagnosed by the classifier with high specificity and sensitivity in both the original and validation cohorts. In a later genetic analysis, a missense DCLRE1C variant was associated with V-gene and J-gene trimming of TCR beta chains, and the association was replicated in an independent cohort. Most TCR sequences were observed very rarely across donors, whereas some public TCRs were present in many individuals. Compared with equally common non-associated chains, HLA-associated TCR beta chains in a later analysis were more clonally expanded and had lower generation probabilities. The 87-base-pair reads could not distinguish some IMGT-functional V segments, including TRBV6-2 and TRBV6-3, so those segments were excluded. According to a later genetic analysis, donors in an Asian-associated ancestry cluster had fewer N-insertions in productive TCRs than the approximately 690-donor mean. It was suggested by the authors that the approach could potentially be generalized to other disease states and immunological phenotypes. A later analysis associated about 16,000 TCR beta sequences with specific HLA alleles at a false discovery rate of 0.05. Roughly uniform sequencing depth across donors was assumed in presence/absence analyses, although this assumption may not hold. This cohort had only TCR beta chains sequenced, and the lack of alpha or paired-chain data limited which features could be detected. Immune exposure information for the cohort was limited to CMV serostatus. A further reported finding was that TCR beta sequences accurately predicted the HLA-A and HLA-B alleles for most subjects in the first cohort. In a later analysis, TCR association rates were found to vary across HLA loci, with the most associated TCRs seen for DRB1 alleles and the fewest for HLA-C alleles. The study listed approximately 150 TCR beta chains as associated with cytomegalovirus. In a later analysis, most CMV-associated TCR beta chains were found to appear HLA-restricted, with HLA associations seemingly driven largely by CMV exposure. Linkage disequilibrium might explain the correlated functional status among segregating V segments, but an unknown experimental factor could not be excluded. Because HLA typing was missing for some donors at each locus, association tests included only the typed subset. In vitro tests confirmed that three of the cytomegalovirus-associated TCR beta chains recognize cytomegalovirus antigens. A cluster of highly shared sequence variants was judged likely to represent a technical artifact of the sequencing pipeline. Approximately 16 rarely observed V segments, including chromosome 9 orphons, were excluded from the earlier analysis of about 610 of the donors because counts were too low. A later analysis reported that several top co-occurrence clusters appeared linked to parvovirus B19, influenza, CMV and Epstein-Barr virus. In an earlier analysis of fewer than 700 of the donors, most TCR beta V segments appeared in productive rearrangements about 90% or about 30% of the time, broadly matching IMGT annotations.

The cohort was made up of approximately 700 healthy bone marrow donors. At the time of sampling, all cohort members were nominally healthy, though unrecorded immune exposures were likely present. The donor tested CMV seronegative, placing the donor among the 350 to 400 seronegative members of the cohort. Each donor provided a peripheral blood sample, and peripheral blood mononuclear cells were used for TCR beta sequencing. The Qiagen DNeasy Blood Extraction Kit was used to extract genomic DNA from the blood cell samples. As to this clone: The target of this receptor is not known. Per-base quality was not reported, and no clone a single base away is much larger than it.

Receptor amplification or capture employed the immunoSEQ multiplex PCR assay. The multiplex PCR relied on a mix of 60 forward primers for TCR Vbeta segments and 13 reverse primers for TCR Jbeta segments. The CDR3 region of rearranged TCR beta genes was amplified from genomic DNA by a multiplex PCR assay. On the Illumina HiSeq System, the amplified TCR beta libraries were sequenced as 87-base-pair reads. The authors' analysis ran thus. Across the roughly 670 repertoires, a later analysis counted 75 million to 90 million unique TCR beta chains, approximately 12 million of which were shared by at least two donors. Raw reads were error-corrected and collapsed into unique sequences with a nearest-neighbor algorithm that merged closely related sequences to remove PCR and sequencing errors. Alignment of CDR3 sequences to IMGT reference sequences was used to assign V, D and J gene segments. For a sequence to be retained, at least a six-nucleotide match to both a V gene segment and a J gene segment was required. A rearrangement counted as productive if the CDR3 had no stop codons and remained in frame with V and J, and every other rearrangement counted as non-productive. CDR3 was defined by IMGT convention, running from the second conserved V-encoded cysteine to the conserved J-encoded phenylalanine. The earlier analysis of about 610 of the donors excluded sequences that lacked an unambiguous match to a single V gene segment. In an earlier analysis of 587 of the donors, a V segment was called functional when productive rearrangements were above 56.7%, and segregating when the standard deviation between donors exceeded 5%. A statistical classification framework was developed to diagnose cytomegalovirus status using the catalog of TCR beta chain sequences. In a later analysis, TCR nucleotide sequences were compared against IMGT/GENE-DB human TR gene sequences so that V and J genes could be assigned. Using the TCRdist pipeline, a later analysis assigned CDR3 sequences along with most-parsimonious VDJ recombination scenarios. A later analysis defined each TCR beta chain by its CDR3 amino acid sequence plus V-gene family, and excluded reads lacking a unique V-gene family. As a way to deal with suspected cross-contamination and a sequencing artifact, a later analysis dropped roughly 600 nucleotide sequences that were highly shared and had low generation probability. In a later analysis, a clonal expansion index was calculated for each public chain from normalized within-repertoire ranks of inferred template counts. A later analysis computed generation probabilities with a VDJ recombination model fitted to out-of-frame rearrangements, and checked the results against IGoR. In a later analysis, hypergeometric tests were used to score TCR-TCR, TCR-HLA and TCR-CMV co-occurrence, with a repertoire-size bias correction applied to TCR pairs. To estimate false discovery rates, a later analysis permuted the HLA or CMV assignments 20 times. In a later analysis, co-occurring TCRs were grouped with DBSCAN, and TCRdist sequence similarity was added when clustering was performed within HLA-allele-positive subsets. Repertoires with fewer than 30,000 or more than 120,000 public chains were left out of co-occurrence clustering, as were a handful of repertoires with anomalous nucleotide sharing. Imported from immuneACCESS, the table was reduced by TCRdb to in-frame sequences with V and J called. These copies leave out some clones; in studies compared against another copy, an unresolved V gene accounts for under half, and the cause of the remainder is not known. V and J calls and clone size are given by that table; D and trimming were obtained from the DNA. For this sample the table gives around 120,000 clones, of which around three quarters were detected only once. The ten largest clones capture 2% to 2.5% of the sample.

The CDR3 covers 14 residues, taking in both the cysteine and the phenylalanine. Only the CDR3 portion is preserved as DNA: 42 bases, with reading frame beginning at the first base. CDR1 is given as SGHRS and CDR2 as YFSETQ, both from the germline V gene. V gives up 1 base and J gives up 5 bases, and the segment between their germline ends measures 12 bases. Recombination connected TRBV5-1 to TRBJ2-5, and TRBD2 may be the D gene, going by 5 matching bases. The sample consisted of PBMCs. The receptor comes from a man aged 18 to 30 in good health and CMV-seronegative. The DNA sequence follows: TGCGCCAGCAGCTTGACGCTCCCGGGGGAGACCCAGTACTTC. It specifies CASSLTLPGETQYF. This CDR3, with the reference TRBV5-1 and TRBJ2-5 proteins standing in past its ends, gives the full variable domain KAGVTQTPRYLIKTRGQQVTLSCSPISGHRSVSWYQQTPGQGLQFLFEYFSETQRNKGNFPGRFSGRQFSNSRSEMNVSTLELGDSALYLCASSLTLPGETQYFGPGTRLLVL.